A selection of T cell receptor beta chains follows, all from one sample in a study of regulatory T cells in long-lasting Graves disease. Via MiXCR, TCRdb re-called the multiplex PCR reads, giving one row per CDR3 protein. The sample has around 460,000 distinct CDR3 sequences, 14% seen once. The sample was also linked to a second study, of T cells in Graves' hyperthyroidism and ophthalmopathy.

The material sequenced was peripheral blood mononuclear cells (PBMCs), taken at new diagnosis, from a patient treated with antithyroid drugs. Receptors were obtained from a woman aged 45-65 years with Graves disease. The CDR3 runs from the conserved cysteine through the conserved F or W. The D gene is left open where the match is weak. Rows give clone size only sometimes, using once, few, many, or a class for an expanded clone.

d_call j_call v_call clone_size cdr3_nt cdr3_aa
TRBD2 TRBJ2-7 TRBV10-3 many TGTGCCATCGGGGCGGGAGGGCCGATCGAGCAGTACTTC CAIGAGGPIEQYF
NA TRBJ1-2 TRBV11-1 many TGTGCCAGCAGCTTAGCCCGAGAGGACCTCTATGGCTACACCTTC CASSLAREDLYGYTF
TRBD2 TRBJ2-4 TRBV12-3/TRBV12-4 NA TGTGCCGGTGGTAGCGGGTTAGCCAAAAACATTCAGTACTTC CAGGSGLAKNIQYF
NA TRBJ2-7 TRBV3-1 NA TGTGCCAGCAGCCAAGATCAAGCGACCTACGAGCAGTACTTC CASSQDQATYEQYF
NA TRBJ2-1 TRBV25-1 few TGTGCCAGCAGTAGGGAGCCCCTTTACAATGAGCAGTTCTTC CASSREPLYNEQFF
NA TRBJ2-5 TRBV7-8 many TGTGCCAGCAGCTTAGCTTGGGCCCCCGATCCCCAAGAGACCCAGTACTTC CASSLAWAPDPQETQYF
NA TRBJ2-5 TRBV29-1 many TGCAGCGTTGAAGTTATAGCCGGGGAGACCCAGTACTTC CSVEVIAGETQYF
TRBD1 TRBJ2-6 TRBV28 few TGTGCCAGCAGTTCGGGACAGGGGGAATTCTCTGGGGCCAACGTCCTGACTTTC CASSSGQGEFSGANVLTF
NA TRBJ1-1 TRBV28 many TGTGCCAGCAGTTTACTCGGCAGAGAGAACACTGAAGCTTTCTTT CASSLLGRENTEAFF
NA TRBJ1-5 TRBV28 many TGTGCCAGCAACTCCCAGGGTCATAATCAGCCCCAGCATTTT CASNSQGHNQPQHF
NA TRBJ1-5 TRBV29-1 once TGCAGCGTTGTAGTTTCGGCCGGTCAGCCCCAGCATTTT CSVVVSAGQPQHF
NA TRBJ1-5 TRBV3-1 many TGTGCCAGCAGCCTGTATTCTAGCAATCAGCCCCAGCATTTT CASSLYSSNQPQHF
TRBD1 TRBJ2-7 TRBV28 NA TGTGCCAGCAGACAAGCCGGGACAGGGGCGAGAGAGCAGTACTTC CASRQAGTGAREQYF
TRBD2 TRBJ2-7 TRBV10-3 many TGTGCCATCAGTGTAACAGCGGGAGACTACGAGCAGTACTTC CAISVTAGDYEQYF
NA TRBJ2-3 TRBV13 NA TGTGCCAGCAGCTTAGGACGAGTGGATACGCAGTATTTT CASSLGRVDTQYF
NA TRBJ1-2 TRBV29-1 NA TGCAGCGTTGTGTATCAGTACGGGTATAGGGCTCATAACTATGGCTACACCTTC CSVVYQYGYRAHNYGYTF
NA TRBJ2-7 TRBV6-1 many TGTGCCAGCAGTCGCGGGCTTGAGTTCTACGAGCAGTACTTC CASSRGLEFYEQYF
TRBD2 TRBJ2-3 TRBV2 many TGTGCCAGCGTCCTAGCGGGGGGCACAGATACGCAGTATTTT CASVLAGGTDTQYF
TRBD1 TRBJ1-6 TRBV10-3 few TGTGCCAGCACGGGACAGGATAATTCACCCCTCCACTTT CASTGQDNSPLHF
NA TRBJ2-2 TRBV27 many TGTGCCAGCAGTTTATTTCAGGTGAACACCGGGGAGCTGTTTTTT CASSLFQVNTGELFF
NA TRBJ1-5 TRBV6-1 few TGTGCCAGCAGCAGGCTAAATAGCAATCAGCCCCAGCATTTT CASSRLNSNQPQHF
TRBD1 TRBJ1-5 TRBV27 few TGTGCCAGCGGCCTACCGGGACAGGGGGTTCCTTTTGGGCCCCAGCATTTT CASGLPGQGVPFGPQHF
TRBD1 TRBJ2-7 TRBV30 many TGTGCCTGGAGTGCCGGGACAGGGTTGGGGTCGGAGCAGTACTTC CAWSAGTGLGSEQYF
NA TRBJ1-2 TRBV28 many TGTGCCAGCAGTATAGGGGGAGGACGGAAGACCTATGGCTACACCTTC CASSIGGGRKTYGYTF
NA TRBJ1-6 TRBV2 many TGTGCCAGCAGTGAGGGGGGCGTCGGTAATTCACCCCTCCACTTT CASSEGGVGNSPLHF
NA TRBJ2-5 TRBV5-1 many TGTGCCAGCAGTTTAGAACCAGAAGAGACCCAGTACTTC CASSLEPEETQYF
TRBD2 TRBJ2-3 TRBV28 few TGTGCCAGCAGTTTATGGGGCGGGAGGGCCTCGGATACGCAGTATTTT CASSLWGGRASDTQYF
TRBD2 TRBJ2-3 TRBV5-1 many TGCGCCAGCTATGGGCTAGCGGGAGACGGGGGTGACGCAGATACGCAGTATTTT CASYGLAGDGGDADTQYF
NA TRBJ2-7 TRBV20-1 many TGCAGTGCTCGAAGCGGAGTCTCCTACGAGCAGTACTTC CSARSGVSYEQYF
TRBD2 TRBJ2-1 TRBV19 NA TGTGCCAGTAGCCCTGCTAGCGGGAGATACAATGAGCAGTTCTTC CASSPASGRYNEQFF
NA TRBJ1-2 TRBV7-3 many TGTGCCAGCAGCTTAGGGGTGGGGACGAGTTCGAGATACACCTTC CASSLGVGTSSRYTF
TRBD2 TRBJ2-7 TRBV28 NA TGTGCCAGCAGCCCGGGTCTAGCGGGAGGGCGAGAGCAGTACTTC CASSPGLAGGREQYF
TRBD1 TRBJ2-5 TRBV6-2/TRBV6-3 many TGTGCCAGCAGTCCGATACGCAAGGACAGGAGGAAAGAGACCCAGTACTTC CASSPIRKDRRKETQYF
TRBD2 TRBJ2-1 TRBV4-1 NA TGCGCCAGCAGCCATAAAGGGACTAGCGGTTACAATGAGCAGTTCTTC CASSHKGTSGYNEQFF
TRBD2 TRBJ2-2 TRBV2 few TGTGCCAGCAGCCGACTAGCGGGAGACCCAAACACCGGGGAGCTGTTTTTT CASSRLAGDPNTGELFF
NA TRBJ1-2 TRBV5-4 NA TGTGCCAGCAGCTTTATGGGGGTTGAATATGGCTACACCTTC CASSFMGVEYGYTF
TRBD1 TRBJ1-1 TRBV20-1 many TGCAGTGCTAGACCCTGGACAGGGTCGAACACTGAAGCTTTCTTT CSARPWTGSNTEAFF
TRBD2 TRBJ2-2 TRBV7-9 many TGTGCCAGCAGCCCAAAGACTAGCGGGAGAAACACCGGGGAGCTGTTTTTT CASSPKTSGRNTGELFF
NA TRBJ1-4 TRBV5-1 many TGCGCCAGCAGCTTGGTAACGGGATCTAATGAAAAACTGTTTTTT CASSLVTGSNEKLFF
NA TRBJ2-2 TRBV7-8 few TGTGCCAGCAGCTTAGTCCGGATGAACACCGGGGAGCTGTTTTTT CASSLVRMNTGELFF
NA TRBJ1-2 TRBV5-1 few TGCGCCAGCAGCTTGGGACAGGTCCGCGACGGCTACACCTTC CASSLGQVRDGYTF
TRBD1 TRBJ2-5 TRBV7-9 few TGTGCCAGCAGCTTACCGGGACAGGGGGCTCTTGGGTACTTC CASSLPGQGALGYF
NA TRBJ2-2 TRBV13 many TGTGCCAGCAGCCTAGACGGGGGCGCGGGGGAGCTGTTTTTT CASSLDGGAGELFF
NA TRBJ1-6 TRBV6-2/TRBV6-3 few TGTGCCAGCACCCCGACTGGGAGTAATTCACCCCTCCACTTT CASTPTGSNSPLHF
TRBD2 TRBJ2-1 TRBV12-3/TRBV12-4 many TGTGCCAGCAGTTCCTCGGCGGGGGAGAATGAGCAGTTCTTC CASSSSAGENEQFF
NA TRBJ2-1 TRBV2 many TGTGCCAGCGGGTCTCTGGGTGAGCAGTTCTTC CASGSLGEQFF
NA TRBJ2-7 TRBV27 many TGTGCCAGCCGACGGACCTACAGCTCCTACGAGCAGTACTTC CASRRTYSSYEQYF
NA TRBJ1-1 TRBV28 many TGTGCCAGCAGTTTGGGGTCCCCCACTGAAGCTTTCTTT CASSLGSPTEAFF
TRBD1 TRBJ2-1 TRBV6-5 many TGTGCCAGCAGTTTGGAGACCGGGACAGGGGGAACCCCGGGGATCTTGGGTGAGCAGTTCTTC CASSLETGTGGTPGILGEQFF
TRBD2 TRBJ2-3 TRBV11-1 NA TGTGCCAGCAGCTCCGGACTAGCGGGAGCGGGAGATACGCAGTATTTT CASSSGLAGAGDTQYF
NA TRBJ2-1 TRBV28 many TGTGCCAGCAGTTTACCCTCGCCCAGGGACAATGAGCAGTTCTTC CASSLPSPRDNEQFF
TRBD2 TRBJ2-3 TRBV7-9 many TGTGCCAGCAGCTCCTCATCTGCCCGGACTAGCACTCCCGCAGATACGCAGTATTTT CASSSSSARTSTPADTQYF
NA TRBJ1-2 TRBV18 NA TGTGCCAGCTCACCCGGGATTTCAGGAGGATCTGCCTATGGCTACACCTTC CASSPGISGGSAYGYTF
TRBD2 TRBJ2-5 TRBV9 NA TGTGCCAGCAGCCCCGGGACTAGCGGGACTGGAGGGGGAGAGACCCAGTACTTC CASSPGTSGTGGGETQYF
TRBD1 TRBJ1-2 TRBV6-1 NA TGTGCCAGCAGATGGGGACAGGGGCCTAACTATGGCTACACCTTC CASRWGQGPNYGYTF
NA TRBJ2-2 TRBV19 few TGTGCCAGTAGAACCGCTCGTTTTTCCCTAAGAAACAACACCGGGGAGCTGTTTTTT CASRTARFSLRNNTGELFF
TRBD1 TRBJ1-5 TRBV11-2 NA TGTGCCAGCAGCCCCGGACAGGGGGGAAGCAATCAGCCCCAGCATTTT CASSPGQGGSNQPQHF
TRBD2 TRBJ2-7 TRBV2 many TGTGCCAGCAACTGGGGGGGGTACGAGCAGTACTTC CASNWGGYEQYF
NA TRBJ2-3 TRBV29-1 NA TGCAGCACCCCTCCGCAGTATTTT CSTPPQYF
NA TRBJ2-3 TRBV27 few TGTGCCAGCAGTTGGACTCCCTACAGCACAGATACGCAGTATTTT CASSWTPYSTDTQYF